This T cell receptor beta chain was captured by sequencing in a study of blood T cell repertoires in COVID-19 (dated by TCRdb to 2019 to 2021). Turning to the overall study: Samples covering the acute and convalescent phases of COVID-19 were provided by collaborators in the United States, Italy and Spain. The prospective study material was composed of cDNA or gDNA derived from T cells, B-cell-depleted T cells, or PBMCs. Deeply sampled blood TCRbeta repertoires from subjects exposed to, actively infected with, or recovered from COVID-19 were included in the dataset. The repertoires were released in a freely available public database meant as a resource for research on the immune response to SARS-CoV-2. The samples were drawn from two sources: the first 160 participants of the ongoing ImmuneRACE study, and some 1,300 subjects contributed by 6 global collaborators. Sample metadata almost always included a de-identified subject ID, COVID-19 status, age in years and sex. Where available, HLA class I and class II types were taken from metadata supplied by the sample provider and were not determined by assay-based typing. Summary of the overall study and its limitations: The quantity of clinical and demographic metadata differed by source and by participant and was supplied without curation.

Trimming takes 2 bases from V and 2 bases from J, and the germline ends sit 8 bases apart. The CDR3, cysteine through phenylalanine, is 13 amino acids long. Only the CDR3 part of the read is kept: 39 bases, read in frame from the first base. CDR1 SGHRS and CDR2 YFSETQ were looked up in the germline V gene. Details on this clone: This clone's antigen is unknown. Nothing much larger sits one base from this clone, and base qualities are not available.

TCRbeta CDR3 regions were amplified from genomic DNA using the immunoSEQ Assay, a bias-controlled multiplex PCR. Processing in the source paper ran as follows. The number of nucleated cells in each sample was estimated by amplification of reference gene primers within the assay. Sequence reads were collapsed and filtered to measure the absolute abundance of every unique TCRbeta CDR3 rearrangement. Productive Simpson clonality was computed per sample as the square root of Simpson's diversity index over productive rearrangements. TCRdb's version of the immuneACCESS table is confined to in-frame rearrangements and falls short of the full clone set. An unresolved V gene accounts for under half of the shortfall where checked; the remainder is of unknown origin. V, J and clone size derive from that table, while D and trimming were established from the DNA sequence. For this sample the table gives 35,000 to 45,000 clones, of which over 85% were detected only once. Roughly 0.35% of the sample is taken by the ten largest.

One collaborating source in Seattle enrolled patients during active infection and followed them longitudinally through the course of disease. Collaborating institutions collected whole blood in K2EDTA tubes following their own protocols. For TCRbeta analysis, collaborator samples were shipped as frozen whole blood, as isolated PBMCs, or as DNA extracted from either sample type. The sample comprised peripheral blood. The sequence came from a man aged 50 or older with COVID-19, enrolled during active disease. The chain couples TRBV5-1 to TRBJ2-7, and the D gene may be TRBD1, 5 bases matching. At the DNA level, the sequence is TGCGCCAGCAGCTTCAGGGTACCCTACGAGCAGTACTTC. The translation is CASSFRVPYEQYF.